This T cell receptor (beta chain) was documented in a study of vaccination and CD4 T cells after COVID-19 (dated by TCRdb to 2021 to 2024). In terms of the full investigation: SARS-CoV-2 positivity had been established in the convalescent patients by nasal swab PCR, and mild disease was recorded in roughly 9 of these patients and severe disease in one. In the convalescent cohort there were six males and four females, among whom were two Hispanic individuals, seven Caucasians, two Asians and one multiracial person. Participants received two doses of either the Pfizer-BioNTech BNT162b2 vaccine (n=8) or the Moderna mRNA-1273 vaccine (n=2). Post-COVID blood samples were collected from convalescent patients a median of approximately 100 days after diagnosis, with a range of roughly 30 to 161 days. Post-vaccine blood samples were taken a median of 72 days after the second vaccine dose, with a range of 14 to 241 days. For stimulating the cultures, overlapping spike peptide pools were used, derived from SARS-CoV-2 as well as from the common cold coronaviruses HCoV-NL63, HCoV-OC43 and HCoV-229E. In control cultures, a CEFX viral epitope pool was used as positive control, an HIV-1 Nef peptide pool was used as negative control, or no peptide was added. The spike-specific CD4+ TCR repertoire was compared before and after mRNA vaccination in nine to ten COVID-19 convalescent patients and a few infection-naive healthy vaccine recipients. Results the study describes overall, beyond this receptor: In convalescent patients, a median about 86% of post-vaccine SARS-CoV-2-reactive clones were detected only after vaccination, and vaccine-specific priming was suggested by this finding. The median count of SARS-CoV-2-reactive clonotypes went up from around 20 after infection to 38 after vaccination, although the change was not significant. In convalescent patients, nearly all vaccine-specific clones (304 of 307) were found to be mono-reactive for SARS-CoV-2 spike rather than cross-reactive with common cold coronaviruses. The study included relatively few convalescent patients and did not analyze early timepoints after natural infection.

The protocol used for the library was PCR. At the Johns Hopkins FTIC core, DNA from the cultured CD4+ T cells underwent TCR sequencing with the Oncomine TCR Beta short-read assay. The QIAamp micro DNA kit was used to extract genomic DNA from the cultured CD4+ T cells. Oncomine TCR Beta libraries from cultured CD4+ T cells were pooled with unique dual indexes and sequenced on an Illumina iSeq 100. The paper's processing steps were these. Non-productive sequences were filtered out, and CDR3s that did not start with C, did not end with F or W, or were shorter than 7 amino acids were discarded. The MANAFEST web application identified antigen-specific clonotypes by comparing peptide-stimulated wells against reference wells and other culture wells. Positive clones required FDR below 0.05, an odds ratio above 5, and productive frequency above 0.1% in at least two of three replicate wells. Clonotypes that were significantly expanded in both SARS-CoV-2 spike wells and at least one common cold coronavirus spike condition were defined as cross-reactive. Similarity between CDR3 sequences was evaluated in R version 3.6.1 using Levenshtein distances (stringdist) and unrooted phylogenetic trees (ape). In-frame beta chains were kept once TCRdb had trimmed the public reads at Q25 with fastp and called clones with MiXCR. One record per CDR3 amino acid sequence lists the most common genes and DNA. The V and J calls shown here were made by TCRdb, not taken from the authors' results. Here the sample has 5,500 to 8,000 distinct CDR3 sequences; around 72% occur a single time. The top ten constitute approximately 15% of the sample.

In regard to this clonotype: Its recognized antigen is unknown. Per-nucleotide qualities are absent, and no much larger clonotype sits a single base away.

The sample's treatment or condition label is to be understood as: roughly 10-day PBMC culture with coronavirus spike peptide pools or control peptides (ViraFEST assay). To expand antigen-specific T cells with peptide pools and then pick out the expanded clonotypes through TCR sequencing, the study relied on the ViraFEST assay. Positive SARS-CoV-2 PCR tests in the convalescent patients dated from March to December 2020, before Alpha, Beta and Delta variants emerged in the United States. Each well held 1.5 million to 2.5 million PBMCs cultured with 10 ug/ml peptide pools in IMDM containing approximately 5% human AB serum and roughly 9 IU/ml IL-2. On days 3 and 7, half of the culture medium was replaced with fresh IL-2-containing medium. After roughly nine days of culture, CD4+ T cells were isolated by negative selection using the EasySep CD4+ T cell isolation kit. PBMCs were separated from whole blood using Ficoll-Paque Plus gradient centrifugation and then either used fresh or cryopreserved at -140C. Triplicate wells were generally used for each culture condition.

The specimen sequenced was CD4+ T cells from blood, cultured in vitro. The sequence derives from a human donor who had recovered from COVID-19.

DNA sequence: TGTGCCAGCAGTCGGGGGACGGGTGGCTACACCTTC. Translated, this is CASSRGTGGYTF. Recombination linked TRBV6-2 or TRBV6-3 to TRBJ1-2; possibly the D gene is TRBD1, per 5 matching bases. In the germline V gene, CDR1 corresponds to MNHEY and CDR2 to SVGEGT. Trimming removed 5 bases from V and 7 bases from J, leaving 11 bases between the germline ends. Taken from cysteine to phenylalanine, the CDR3 has 12 residues. Just the 36-base CDR3 DNA is kept, in frame starting at base 1.